Included here is one T cell receptor beta chain sequence, with context. From germline, CDR1 is MDHEN and CDR2 SYDVKM. This CDR3 has 15 residues. J lost 7 bases, V lost 5 bases, and 14 bases had no gene match. The sample belongs to a study of T cell responses to AZD1222 COVID-19 vaccine. Clones were sequenced by immunoSEQ multiplex PCR, and TCRdb holds only the in-frame ones, with some missing. The sample records some 130,000 clones, around 90% being singletons. The starting material was peripheral blood, obtained 28 days after the second AZD1222 dose. This chain connects TRBV28 to TRBJ2-7; the match to TRBD1 covers 7 bases. The receptor was derived from an adult who received the AZD1222 COVID-19 vaccine. This CDR3 is CASSPGQVLSTEQYF. CDR3 DNA: TGTGCCAGCAGTCCCGGACAGGTCCTATCTACGGAGCAGTACTTC.